This T cell receptor beta chain was recorded in a study of T cell responses to AZD1222 COVID-19 vaccine. This CDR3 contains 17 residues. J was trimmed by 6 bases and V by 10 bases; bases with no gene match: 14. The germline V gene has CDR1 ENHRY and CDR2 SYGVKD. Study observations and caveats: Compared with day 0, the breadth and depth of the Spike-specific TCR repertoire rose significantly after two doses of AZD1222. Most donors were white British and more were female, and clonal diversity was possibly underestimated.

Clones were sequenced by immunoSEQ multiplex PCR, and TCRdb holds only the in-frame ones, with some missing. Among 90,000 to 150,000 clones listed, more than 85% were seen once. Note on this clone: Its antigen remains unidentified.

This sequence joins TRBV10-3 and TRBJ2-1, with TRBD2 identical over 14 bases. This TCR came from an adult in good health. The specimen comprised peripheral blood, sampled on day 0 of AZD1222 vaccination. This chain's CDR3 is CATGLAGGRGGGNEQFF. The CDR3 DNA is TGTGCCACCGGACTAGCGGGAGGACGCGGCGGGGGCAATGAGCAGTTCTTC.